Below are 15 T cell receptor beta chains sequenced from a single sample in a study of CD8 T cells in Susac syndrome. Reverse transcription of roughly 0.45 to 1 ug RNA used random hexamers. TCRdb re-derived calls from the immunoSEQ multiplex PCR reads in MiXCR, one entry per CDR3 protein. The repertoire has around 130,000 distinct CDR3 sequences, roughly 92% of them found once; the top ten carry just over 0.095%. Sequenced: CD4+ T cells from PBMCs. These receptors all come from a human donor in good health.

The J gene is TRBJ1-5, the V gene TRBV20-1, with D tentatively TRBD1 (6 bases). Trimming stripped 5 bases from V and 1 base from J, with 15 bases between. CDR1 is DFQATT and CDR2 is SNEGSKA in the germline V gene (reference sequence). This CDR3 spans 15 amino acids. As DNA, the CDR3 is TGCAGTGCTGGGGGCCGGGGGCACAGCAATCAGCCCCAGCATTTT. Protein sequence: CSAGGRGHSNQPQHF.

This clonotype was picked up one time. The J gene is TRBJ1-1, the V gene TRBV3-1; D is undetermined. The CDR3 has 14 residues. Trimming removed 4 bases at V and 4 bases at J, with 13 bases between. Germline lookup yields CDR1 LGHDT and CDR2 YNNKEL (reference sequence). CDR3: CASSRREASTEAFF. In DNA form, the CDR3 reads TGTGCCAGCAGCCGCCGAGAGGCATCCACTGAAGCTTTCTTT.

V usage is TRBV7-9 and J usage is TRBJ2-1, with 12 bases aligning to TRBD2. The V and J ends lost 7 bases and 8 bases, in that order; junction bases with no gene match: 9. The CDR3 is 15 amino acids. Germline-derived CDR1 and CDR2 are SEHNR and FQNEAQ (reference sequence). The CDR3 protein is CASTSRLAGDYEQFF. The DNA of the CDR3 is TGTGCCAGCACCTCCCGACTAGCGGGAGATTATGAGCAGTTCTTC. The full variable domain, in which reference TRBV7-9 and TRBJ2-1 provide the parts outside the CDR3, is DTGVSQNPRHKITKRGQNVTFRCDPISEHNRLYWYRQTLGQGPEFLTYFQNEAQLEKSRLLSDRFSAERPKGSFSTLEIQRTEQGDSAMYLCASTSRLAGDYEQFFGPGTRLTVL.

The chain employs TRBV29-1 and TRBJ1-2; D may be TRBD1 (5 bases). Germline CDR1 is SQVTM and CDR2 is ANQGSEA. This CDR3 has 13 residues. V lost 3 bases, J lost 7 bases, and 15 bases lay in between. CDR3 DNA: TGCAGCGTTGAGATTCGGGGCGGTGCTGGCTACACCTTC. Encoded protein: CSVEIRGGAGYTF. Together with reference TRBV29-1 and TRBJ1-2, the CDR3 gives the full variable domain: SAVISQKPSRDICQRGTSLTIQCQVDSQVTMMFWYRQQPGQSLTLIATANQGSEATYESGFVIDKFPISRPNLTFSTLTVSNMSPEDSSIYLCSVEIRGGAGYTFGSGTRLTVV.

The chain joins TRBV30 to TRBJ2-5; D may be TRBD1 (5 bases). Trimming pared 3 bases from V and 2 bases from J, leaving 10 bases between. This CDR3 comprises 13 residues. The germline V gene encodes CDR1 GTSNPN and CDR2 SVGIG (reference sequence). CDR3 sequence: CAWSPDRQETQYF. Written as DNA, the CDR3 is TGTGCCTGGAGCCCCGACAGACAAGAGACCCAGTACTTC.

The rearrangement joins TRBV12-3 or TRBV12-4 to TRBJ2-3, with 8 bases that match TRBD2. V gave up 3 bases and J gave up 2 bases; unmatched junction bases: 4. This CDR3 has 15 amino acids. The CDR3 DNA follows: TGTGCCAGCAGTTTCAGCGGGGGCCCCACAGATACGCAGTATTTT. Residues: CASSFSGGPTDTQYF.

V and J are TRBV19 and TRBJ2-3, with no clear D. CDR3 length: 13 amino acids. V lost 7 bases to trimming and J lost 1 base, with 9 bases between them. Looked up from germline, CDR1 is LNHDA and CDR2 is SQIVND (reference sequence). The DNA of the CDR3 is TGTGCCAGTAACACCGGACGCACAGATACGCAGTATTTT. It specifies CASNTGRTDTQYF.

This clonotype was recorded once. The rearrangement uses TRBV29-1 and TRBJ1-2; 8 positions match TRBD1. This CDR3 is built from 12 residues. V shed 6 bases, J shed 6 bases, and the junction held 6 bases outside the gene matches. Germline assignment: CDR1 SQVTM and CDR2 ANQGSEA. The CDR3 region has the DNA TGCAGCGTAGATCAGGGGGCTGATGGCTACACCTTC. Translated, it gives CSVDQGADGYTF.

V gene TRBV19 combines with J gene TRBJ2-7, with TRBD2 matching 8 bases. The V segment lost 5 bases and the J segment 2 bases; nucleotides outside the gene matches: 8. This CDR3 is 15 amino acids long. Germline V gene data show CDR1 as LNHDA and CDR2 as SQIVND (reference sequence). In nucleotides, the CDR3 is TGTGCCAGTAGTCCCCCCCGAGCGGGAGCCTACGAGCAGTACTTC. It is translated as CASSPPRAGAYEQYF.

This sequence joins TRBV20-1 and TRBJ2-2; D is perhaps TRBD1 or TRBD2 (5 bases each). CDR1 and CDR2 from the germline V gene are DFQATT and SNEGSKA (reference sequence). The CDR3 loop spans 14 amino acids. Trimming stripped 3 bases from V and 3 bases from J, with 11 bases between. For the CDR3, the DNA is TGCAGTGCTAGCCGGGACCACTACACCGGGGAGCTGTTTTTT. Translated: CSASRDHYTGELFF.

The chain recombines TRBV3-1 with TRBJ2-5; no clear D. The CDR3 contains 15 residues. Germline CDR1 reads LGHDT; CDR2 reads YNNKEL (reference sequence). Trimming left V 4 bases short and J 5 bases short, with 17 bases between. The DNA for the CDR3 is TGTGCCAGCAGCCCTGGATTATTAACGAGTGAGACCCAGTACTTC. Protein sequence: CASSPGLLTSETQYF.

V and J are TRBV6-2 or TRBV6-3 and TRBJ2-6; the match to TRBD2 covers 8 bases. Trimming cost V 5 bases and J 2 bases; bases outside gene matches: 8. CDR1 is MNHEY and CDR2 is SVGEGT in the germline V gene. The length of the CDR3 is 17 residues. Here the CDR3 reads CASSNLPGLAGANVLTF. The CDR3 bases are TGTGCCAGCAGTAATCTCCCGGGACTAGCTGGGGCCAACGTCCTGACTTTC.

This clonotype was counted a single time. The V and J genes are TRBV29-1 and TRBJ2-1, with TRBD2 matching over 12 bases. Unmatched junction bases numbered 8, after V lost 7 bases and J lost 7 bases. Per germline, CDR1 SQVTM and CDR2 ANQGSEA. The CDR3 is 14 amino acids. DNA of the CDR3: TGCAGCGCTCAGACTAGCGGGAGCATTAATGAGCAGTTCTTC. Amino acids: CSAQTSGSINEQFF.

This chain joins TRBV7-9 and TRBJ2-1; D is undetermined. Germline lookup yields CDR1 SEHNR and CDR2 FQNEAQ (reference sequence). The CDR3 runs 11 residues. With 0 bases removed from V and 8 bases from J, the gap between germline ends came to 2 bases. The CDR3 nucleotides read TGTGCCAGCAGCTTAGCTGATGAGCAGTTCTTC. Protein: CASSLADEQFF.

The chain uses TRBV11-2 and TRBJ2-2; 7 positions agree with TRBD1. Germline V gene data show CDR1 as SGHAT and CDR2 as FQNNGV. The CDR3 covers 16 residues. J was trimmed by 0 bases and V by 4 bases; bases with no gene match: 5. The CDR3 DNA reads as TGTGCCAGCAGCTCGTCGGACAGGTCGAACACCGGGGAGCTGTTTTTT. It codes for CASSSSDRSNTGELFF.